This TCR beta chain originates from a study of shared clonotypes between healthy human individuals. Study conclusions and caveats: Researchers found naive subsets generally carried larger estimated richness than memory subsets.

Replicate sorted-subset PCRs were loaded with 150 to 250 ng DNA, about 30,000 T cell genomes. Assay used: immunoSEQ multiplex PCR; TCRdb lists only in-frame clones, some missing. The sample holds about 1.1 million clones, about 84% seen once. The CDR3 has 15 residues. Germline V gene sequence: CDR1 SGHTA, CDR2 FQGNSA. Remarks on this clone: Its matching antigen is unknown. At one end the junction does not follow the germline gene, possibly because of a read error.

The rearrangement joins TRBV7-2 to TRBJ1-2; tentatively, D is TRBD1 (5 bases). The sample taken for sequencing was memory CD4+ T cells from PBMCs. Subset specified: CD45RA-negative fraction. The TCR comes from a man between 18 and 35 years old in good health. Some clones in this sample may be carry-over from other donors' samples. The CDR3 is CASTLLPGGFTGYTF. The CDR3 nucleotides read TGTGCCAGCACCTTACTACCGGGGGGGTTTACTGGCTACACCTTC.